This entry is about one T cell receptor beta chain. It has no known antigen specificity. No much larger clone exists at a distance of one base, and base qualities are not known. TCRbeta CDR3 regions were amplified from genomic DNA using the immunoSEQ Assay, a bias-controlled multiplex PCR. As for how the authors treated the data: Nucleated cell counts per sample were estimated from amplification of reference gene primers within the assay. Sequence reads were collapsed and filtered to measure the absolute abundance of every unique TCRbeta CDR3 rearrangement. Productive Simpson clonality was computed per sample as the square root of Simpson's diversity index over productive rearrangements. The immuneACCESS repertoire file appears here via TCRdb, limited to in-frame rearrangements. These files lack a portion of the clones; in checked studies, under half of the deficit traces to unresolved V genes, and the cause of the others is not known. V and J calls plus clone size are reproduced from that table; the DNA served to infer D and trimming. This sample comprises approximately 500,000 clones, around 89% of them detected only once. The ten largest clones capture less than 2% of the sample.

This sample was taken from a study of blood T cell repertoires in COVID-19 (dated by TCRdb to between 2020 and 2021). Turning to the overall study: Samples from collaborators originated in the United States, Italy and Spain and spanned both the acute and convalescent phases of COVID-19. The repertoires were made available in a free public database intended to serve as a resource for research on the immune response to SARS-CoV-2. The prospective study material was composed of cDNA or gDNA derived from T cells, B-cell-depleted T cells, or PBMCs. Subjects who had been exposed to COVID-19, were actively infected with it, or had recovered from it provided the deeply sampled blood TCRbeta repertoires that made up the dataset. Where HLA class I and class II types were available, the types were taken from metadata supplied by the sample provider, not from assay-based typing. The samples were drawn from two sources: the first 160 participants of the ongoing ImmuneRACE study, and fewer than 1,500 subjects contributed by 6 global collaborators. Sample metadata almost always included a de-identified subject ID, COVID-19 status, age in years and sex.

Participants in the prospective study were enrolled through a virtual design, were aged roughly 18 to 100 years, and lived in 20 to 30 United States geographic areas. To assign participants to cohorts, the prospective study relied on clinical history that participants themselves reported in a screening survey and a study questionnaire. Recovered participants in ImmuneRACE Cohort 3 were defined by two consecutive negative NP/OP PCR tests, clearance by a healthcare professional, or resolution of symptoms. Each participant in the prospective study had whole blood, serum and a nasopharyngeal or oropharyngeal swab collected by mobile phlebotomists. Over a roughly 2-month period, participants in the prospective study had the option of providing additional blood draws and questionnaires. Before DNA extraction, blood samples from the prospective study were shipped at room temperature or frozen. Overall results and qualifications from the work: How much clinical and demographic metadata was included differed by source and by participant, and the metadata was provided uncurated.

The germline V gene sets CDR1 to MNHNS and CDR2 to SASEGT. There are 15 amino acids in the CDR3, from cysteine to phenylalanine inclusive. CDR3 DNA only is kept here, 45 bases in frame from base 1. Relative to germline, V is 3 bases shorter and J is 8 bases shorter, with 16 bases between their ends. Source material: PBMCs or T cells enriched from blood (not recorded which). This chain joins TRBV6-1 to TRBJ2-2; D gene: possibly TRBD2, on 6 matching bases. This TCR came from a woman aged 35 to 49 who had recovered from COVID-19. In nucleotides, the sequence is TGTGCCAGCAGTGAGCGGGGTGACTCAGGAGGGGAGCTGTTTTTT. This gives the protein CASSERGDSGGELFF.